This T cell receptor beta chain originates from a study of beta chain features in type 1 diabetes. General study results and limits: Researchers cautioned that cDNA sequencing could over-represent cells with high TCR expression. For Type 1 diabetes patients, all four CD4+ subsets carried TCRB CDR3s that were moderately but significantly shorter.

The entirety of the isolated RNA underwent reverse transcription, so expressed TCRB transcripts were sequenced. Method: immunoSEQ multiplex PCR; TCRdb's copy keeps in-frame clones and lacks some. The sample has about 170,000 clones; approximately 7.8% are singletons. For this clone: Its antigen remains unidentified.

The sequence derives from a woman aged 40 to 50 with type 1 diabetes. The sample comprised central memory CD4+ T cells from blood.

The CDR3 coding sequence is TGTGCCAGCAGTCTCGGGGAGGGCCGACAGCAGCCCCAGCATTTT. Its translation is CASSLGEGRQQPQHF. The rearrangement joins TRBV28 to TRBJ1-5, with D possibly TRBD1 on 5 matching bases. This CDR3 is 15 amino acids long. The ends were cut back, 5 bases at V and 7 bases at J, with 18 bases in the middle. Germline CDR1 and CDR2: MDHEN and SYDVKM.